This is a list of T cell receptor beta chains from one sample in a study of cytomegalovirus exposure and HLA in healthy donors. Here immunoSEQ multiplex PCR was the method, and the copy in TCRdb shows in-frame clones only, minus some. Among more than 100,000 clones listed, 77% were seen once. The specimen sequenced was PBMCs. Receptor source: a woman between 40 and 50 years old in good health and CMV-seronegative. The conserved cysteine and the conserved F or W are not part of the CDR3 here. D genes are given only for firm matches.

CDR3 protein	J gene	D gene	V gene
ASSGQTMNTEAF	TRBJ1-1	NA	TRBV5-1
ASSIGRSGNTIY	TRBJ1-3	NA	TRBV7-9
ASSLEAGVNYGYT	TRBJ1-2	NA	TRBV7-8
ASFYIRGAKGTMNTEAF	TRBJ1-1	NA	TRBV2
ASSTRDRGPVNTEAF	TRBJ1-1	TRBD1	TRBV16
ASSQEGSSVGGGGYT	TRBJ1-2	NA	TRBV4-1
AISESELGGSYSPLH	TRBJ1-6	NA	TRBV10-3
ASNPGGGVGGNEQY	TRBJ2-7	TRBD2	TRBV5-1
ASSFDRVGDRSGYT	TRBJ1-2	TRBD1	TRBV7-9
SVEGTSGASDTQY	TRBJ2-3	TRBD2	TRBV29-1
ASSPSPNTEAF	TRBJ1-1	NA	TRBV7-9
AISETDREDYGYT	TRBJ1-2	TRBD1	TRBV10-3
ASSVGLRDRAADTQY	TRBJ2-3	TRBD1	TRBV9
ASSRSTGGTGELF	TRBJ2-2	TRBD1	TRBV19
ASSLSGGDYEQY	TRBJ2-7	TRBD2	TRBV5-1
AWIARDILNYGYT	TRBJ1-2	NA	TRBV30
ASSLMGQGAGSSYT	TRBJ1-2	TRBD1	TRBV5-1
ASSLAKGAGGYT	TRBJ1-2	TRBD1	TRBV5-6
ASGPLGSSHNEQF	TRBJ2-1	NA	TRBV12-5
ASSLNRQEQAF	TRBJ1-1	NA	TRBV7-3
ASSIRSDTGELF	TRBJ2-2	NA	TRBV5-1
ASSLGLADTQY	TRBJ2-3	NA	TRBV7-7
ASTLTAGGTYEQY	TRBJ2-7	TRBD2	TRBV27
ASSFSTGSYGYT	TRBJ1-2	NA	TRBV5-4
ASSRLQGGSEQY	TRBJ2-7	TRBD1	TRBV7-9
ASTDREGGYT	TRBJ1-2	TRBD1	TRBV28
ASSPAGGLTGELF	TRBJ2-2	TRBD2	TRBV7-7
ASTFAGTENYGYT	TRBJ1-2	TRBD1	TRBV6-6
ASSRDRGSQGSPLH	TRBJ1-6	TRBD1	TRBV5-4
ASSFGHIRTGNQPQH	TRBJ1-5	TRBD1	TRBV7-8
ASSPPRSMNTEAF	TRBJ1-1	NA	TRBV18
ASRGRYLVGEKLF	TRBJ1-4	NA	TRBV19
ASSQGDPGAFRGTIY	TRBJ1-3	NA	TRBV4-3
ASSLQVNTEAF	TRBJ1-1	NA	TRBV7-2
ASSSGGRTEAF	TRBJ1-1	TRBD1	TRBV6-5
ASSFGFDRNMYGYT	TRBJ1-2	NA	TRBV5-8
ASIQQGSTEAF	TRBJ1-1	TRBD1	TRBV6-1
ASSFQGASSYNEQF	TRBJ2-1	TRBD1	TRBV2
ASSPDRLMNTEAF	TRBJ1-1	NA	TRBV18
ASSIAPQTYEQY	TRBJ2-7	NA	TRBV4-1
ASSLVGGGGETQY	TRBJ2-5	TRBD2	TRBV11-1
ASSAREQF	TRBJ2-1	NA	TRBV2